This TCR beta chain was obtained from a study of vaccination effects on CD4 cells after COVID-19. Antigen-specific CD4+ T cells were expanded (with viral peptide pools) by the ViraFEST assay ahead of sequencing. Culture lasted around eleven days before CD4+ T cell isolation. People in the vaccine group had not been infected with SARS-CoV-2 before, and their nucleocapsid antibodies were negative. In culture with 9.5 to 10 IU/ml IL-2 and around 10 ug/ml peptides, PBMC were grown at fewer than 2.5 million per well. CDR3 length: 17 residues. Trimming cost V 2 bases and J 2 bases; bases outside gene matches: 7. Germline CDR1 and CDR2: PRHDT and FYEKMQ (reference sequence). Findings and limits, study-wide: In healthy vaccinees, only 1 of 255 vaccine-induced clones cross-reacted with common cold coronaviruses. The study found marked clonal contraction of infection- and vaccine-induced clones late after vaccination.

Here immunoSEQ multiplex PCR was the method, and the copy in TCRdb shows in-frame clones only, minus some. The sample contains 35,000 to 40,000 clones, 60% to 80% of which appear only once. Comments on this clone: Its antigen is undetermined.

The material was CD4+ T cells from PBMCs cultured with HCoV-OC43 spike peptides, obtained before COVID-19 vaccination. Described subset: HCoV-OC43 spike overlapping peptide pool stimulation. This TCR derives from a human donor who received a COVID-19 vaccine. V gene TRBV13 combines with J gene TRBJ2-3, with 10 positions matching TRBD2. The CDR3 DNA reads TGTGCCAGCAGCTTAACTTCAGCGGGGGGGCTCACAGATACGCAGTATTTT. Amino acid sequence: CASSLTSAGGLTDTQYF.